Each of the 26 T cell receptor beta chains below was sequenced from the same sample in a study of radiation and T cells in renal cell carcinoma. Produced via immunoSEQ multiplex PCR; TCRdb's table is partial and in-frame only. The sample carries fewer than 200,000 clones, roughly nine tenths recorded once. Time point given: blood 4 weeks post-SBRT, at nephrectomy. Treatment: 15 Gy SBRT to primary tumor, nephrectomy 4 weeks later. This specimen consisted of blood, obtained from a patient whose treatment included radiotherapy and nephrectomy. Source of these receptors: a woman aged 45-59 years with renal cell carcinoma.

The table lists this clone with a few counts. The chain joins TRBV7-9 to TRBJ1-1, with D unresolved. The CDR3 sequence is 12 residues long. Germline CDR1 is SEHNR and CDR2 is FQNEAQ (reference sequence). V shed 4 bases and J shed 4 bases, with 7 bases lying between them. The CDR3 region is CASSSPGTEAFF. CDR3 bases: TGTGCCAGCAGCTCCCCGGGCACTGAAGCTTTCTTT.

This clone was seen only once. The chain combines TRBV5-6 with TRBJ1-2, with TRBD1 identical over 9 bases. The germline V gene has CDR1 SGHDT and CDR2 YYEEEE. With 5 bases clipped from V and 8 bases from J, the junction kept 10 bases outside the gene matches. This CDR3 contains 14 residues. CDR3 loop: CASRPPGQGWGYTF. CDR3 nucleotide sequence: TGTGCCAGCAGACCCCCGGGACAGGGTTGGGGCTACACCTTC.

The rearrangement links TRBV7-9 to TRBJ1-1, with D unclear. This CDR3 is 13 amino acids long. V was trimmed by 6 bases and J by 1 base, leaving 9 bases between them. The germline V gene encodes CDR1 SEHNR and CDR2 FQNEAQ (reference sequence). CDR3 amino acids: CASRPQKNTEAFF. CDR3 nucleotide sequence: TGTGCCAGCAGACCACAGAAGAACACTGAAGCTTTCTTT.

This chain joins TRBV2 and TRBJ2-3; the match to TRBD2 covers 9 bases. V lost 8 bases and J lost 2; bases outside the gene matches: 5. CDR3 length: 14 residues. The germline gives CDR1 SNHLY, CDR2 FYNNEI. The CDR3 region is CASGAGGPTDTQYF. The CDR3 DNA sequence: TGTGCCAGCGGAGCGGGGGGCCCCACAGATACGCAGTATTTT.

The chain employs TRBV6-1 and TRBJ1-2, with TRBD1 matching 8 bases. V trimming: 0 bases; J trimming: 0 bases; junction bases outside the gene matches: 3. Germline values: CDR1 MNHNS, CDR2 SASEGT. This CDR3 is 16 amino acids long. CDR3 protein: CASSEARQGTNYGYTF. The CDR3 DNA follows: TGTGCCAGCAGTGAAGCGAGACAGGGGACTAACTATGGCTACACCTTC.

CDR3 sequence: CASSLRQGATEQYF. The CDR3 nucleotides read TGTGCCAGCAGCTTACGACAGGGGGCGACGGAGCAGTACTTC. This chain links TRBV5-4 with TRBJ2-7; 10 nucleotides align to TRBD1. J was trimmed by 7 bases and V by 2 bases; bases with no gene match: 6. The germline V gene has CDR1 SGHNT and CDR2 YYREEE (reference sequence). The CDR3 is 14 residues long.

The V gene is TRBV13, the J gene TRBJ1-1; D remains unclear. This CDR3 comprises 12 residues. Between the trimmed V and J ends, which lost 3 bases and 7 bases, there was a span of 9 bases. The germline gives CDR1 PRHDT, CDR2 FYEKMQ (reference sequence). In DNA form, the CDR3 reads TGTGCCAGCAGCTTTCGGCAGAATGAAGCTTTCTTT. Translation gives CASSFRQNEAFF.

The CDR3 DNA follows: TGTGCCAGCAGCTTGGGTCCAGTATCTAATGAAAAACTGTTTTTT. Its protein is CASSLGPVSNEKLFF. The chain links TRBV5-5 to TRBJ1-4, with D unclear. Deletions cut 0 bases from V and 3 bases from J, with 9 bases between. The germline gives CDR1 SGHKS, CDR2 YYEKEE (reference sequence). CDR3 length: 15 residues.

The chain combines TRBV6-6 with TRBJ2-1, with 9 bases fitting TRBD1. CDR1 and CDR2 from the germline V gene are MNHNY and SVGAGI (reference sequence). V lost 5 bases, J lost 9 bases, and 14 bases stayed unmatched. The CDR3 spans 16 residues. The CDR3 reads CASSPLGDRVIIEQFF. The CDR3 DNA is TGTGCCAGCAGTCCCCTCGGGGACAGGGTAATAATTGAGCAGTTCTTC.

J is TRBJ2-5 and V is TRBV18; no firm D call. V shed 4 bases and J shed 2 bases, with 8 bases lying between them. This CDR3 is 13 amino acids long. Germline-derived CDR1 and CDR2 are KGHSH and LQKENI. In nucleotides, the CDR3 is TGTGCCAGCTCACTTGACACTCAAGAGACCCAGTACTTC. Translating it yields CASSLDTQETQYF. The full variable domain, completed using reference TRBV18 and TRBJ2-5, is NAGVMQNPRHLVRRRGQEARLRCSPMKGHSHVYWYRQLPEEGLKFMVYLQKENIIDESGMPKERFSAEFPKEGPSILRIQQVVRGDSAAYFCASSLDTQETQYFGPGTRLLVL.

This rearrangement joins TRBV10-1 to TRBJ2-5; D call uncertain. Trimming took off 2 bases at V and 2 bases at J, with 12 bases between the two ends. The CDR3 covers 15 residues. Germline V lookup: CDR1 WNHNN, CDR2 SYGVQD (reference sequence). The CDR3 nucleotides read TGCGCCAGCAGTGAGGGGCGGACGATTCAAGAGACCCAGTACTTC. Its translation is CASSEGRTIQETQYF.

CDR3 DNA: TGTGCCAGTAGTAAGGGACAGGGGTGGACCGGGGAGCTGTTTTTT. Its translation is CASSKGQGWTGELFF. J is TRBJ2-2 and V is TRBV19, with 10 bases that match TRBD1. This CDR3 has 15 residues. The junction had 4 bases not matched to a gene; V was cut back by 4 bases and J by 5 bases. In germline, CDR1 is LNHDA, CDR2 SQIVND (reference sequence).

The V gene is TRBV7-2, the J gene TRBJ1-5; D uncertain. The CDR3 extends over 14 amino acids. The germline V gene has CDR1 SGHTA and CDR2 FQGNSA. Trimming cost V 5 bases and J 5 bases, with 13 bases left between them. In nucleotides, the CDR3 is TGTGCCAGCAGCCCCTCCCTCCCGCATCAGCCCCAGCATTTT. This sequence encodes CASSPSLPHQPQHF.

The CDR3 coding sequence is TGTGCAAGTCGCCCTCCCGACAGGGTGGACACTGAAGCTTTCTTT. Protein product: CASRPPDRVDTEAFF. The rearrangement joins TRBV12-2 to TRBJ1-1; the table's D call of TRBD1 was not tested on the DNA. TRBV12-2 is a documented pseudogene. This CDR3 comprises 15 residues.

The rearrangement joins TRBV9 to TRBJ1-2; D is unclear. Trimming shortened V by 3 bases and J by 6 bases, and 3 bases separated the two germline ends. This CDR3 has 10 amino acids. Per the germline V gene, CDR1 is SGDLS and CDR2 is YYNGEE. The CDR3 DNA reads as TGTGCCAGCAGCGGACATGGCTACACCTTC. Its protein product is CASSGHGYTF.

The gene calls are TRBV4-3 and TRBJ2-2, with D unclear. The germline CDR1 and CDR2 sequences are LGHNA and YSLEER. The CDR3 has 16 residues. Trimming stripped 3 bases from V and 5 bases from J, with 16 bases between. DNA for the CDR3: TGCGCCAGCAGCCAGCCAGGTGGCAGGACGACCGGGGAGCTGTTTTTT. The encoded protein is CASSQPGGRTTGELFF.

The J gene is TRBJ1-1, the V gene TRBV29-1; 10 nucleotides line up with TRBD1. V was pared by 7 bases and J by 2 bases, with 1 base of the junction left unmatched. Germline V CDR1 and CDR2: SQVTM, ANQGSEA. The CDR3 consists of 12 residues. CDR3 coding DNA: TGCAGCGGGGACAGGGGAAACACTGAAGCTTTCTTT. The encoded protein is CSGDRGNTEAFF.

CDR3 region: CASSPSGGTDTQYF. DNA of the CDR3: TGTGCCAGTAGTCCTAGCGGGGGCACAGATACGCAGTATTTT. The J gene is TRBJ2-3, the V gene TRBV19; 9 nucleotides match TRBD2. V dropped 5 bases and J dropped 1; count of bases not matched to a gene: 1. The CDR3 spans 14 residues. The germline gives CDR1 LNHDA, CDR2 SQIVND (reference sequence).

The chain combines TRBV6-1 with TRBJ1-3, with D hard to call. The CDR3 consists of 15 residues. CDR1 and CDR2 from the germline V gene are MNHNS and SASEGT. Deletions cut 2 bases from V and 6 bases from J, with 14 bases between. CDR3 in amino acids: CASSESPAGQNTIYF. CDR3 sequence (DNA): TGTGCCAGCAGTGAATCGCCCGCTGGGCAAAACACCATATATTTT.

The chain employs TRBV5-1 and TRBJ1-2, with a weak D call TRBD1 (6 bases). CDR1 SGHRS and CDR2 YFSETQ come from the germline V gene. V lost 3 bases and J lost 3, with 15 bases in between. The CDR3 totals 15 residues. The CDR3 is CASSWGRDIDYGYTF. CDR3 bases: TGCGCCAGCAGCTGGGGTCGGGACATAGACTATGGCTACACCTTC.

The rearrangement links TRBV15 to TRBJ1-1, with a tentative D call TRBD1 (6 bases). CDR3 length: 15 amino acids. Trimming took 1 base from V and 4 from J, leaving 13 bases between them. The germline V gene has CDR1 LNHNV and CDR2 YYDKDF (reference sequence). CDR3 coding DNA: TGTGCCACCAGCAGAGGTGGGGGGGCGCGCACTGAAGCTTTCTTT. Protein: CATSRGGGARTEAFF.

The DNA for the CDR3 is TGTGCCAGCAGTGGAAACAGGGGGCCTGGGTTTGGCTACACCTTC. This sequence encodes CASSGNRGPGFGYTF. V is TRBV6-1 and J is TRBJ1-2; 9 bases line up with TRBD1. The V and J ends lost 4 bases and 7 bases, in that order; junction bases with no gene match: 10. Looked up from germline, CDR1 is MNHNS and CDR2 is SASEGT. CDR3 length: 15 residues.

The V gene is TRBV6-1, the J gene TRBJ1-6; D ambiguous. The V gene's germline CDR1 is MNHNS and CDR2 SASEGT. Between the trimmed V and J ends, which lost 0 bases and 8 bases, there was a span of 8 bases. The CDR3 runs to 14 residues. The CDR3 coding sequence is TGTGCCAGCAGTGAAGCGGGCAGTTATTCACCCCTCCACTTT. Amino acid sequence: CASSEAGSYSPLHF.

In DNA form, the CDR3 reads TGTGCCAGCAGCCGTACAGGGATTCCCCACTTT. Translating it yields CASSRTGIPHF. The chain joins TRBV2 to TRBJ1-6; D is possibly TRBD1 (6 bases). V was trimmed by 6 bases and J by 18 bases, leaving 15 bases between them. CDR3 size: 11 residues. In germline, CDR1 is SNHLY, CDR2 FYNNEI.

CDR3 region: CASSFGGSGANVLTF. CDR3 in DNA: TGTGCCAGCAGCTTCGGGGGCTCTGGGGCCAACGTCCTGACTTTC. The chain is built from TRBV7-2 and TRBJ2-6; D may be TRBD2 (6 bases). CDR3 length equals 15 residues. Trimming pared 3 bases from V and 0 bases from J, leaving 6 bases between. CDR1 is SGHTA and CDR2 is FQGNSA in the germline V gene.

This chain connects TRBV2 to TRBJ1-4; 7 nucleotides agree with TRBD1. Germline values: CDR1 SNHLY, CDR2 FYNNEI. CDR3 length equals 15 residues. V dropped 5 bases and J dropped 7; count of bases not matched to a gene: 10. CDR3 bases: TGTGCCAGCAGTTGGGCCGGGACAGAGATTGAAAAACTGTTTTTT. Translating gives CASSWAGTEIEKLFF.